Presented here are 30 T cell receptor beta chains from one specimen sequenced in a study of blood T cell repertoires in COVID-19. TCRdb's copy holds only in-frame clones and misses some; the assay was immunoSEQ multiplex PCR. The sample has tens of thousands of clones, over 60% seen once. The source material was peripheral blood. The receptors were gathered from a man between 60 and 75 years old with active COVID-19.

V is TRBV3-1 (or the pseudogene TRBV3-2) and J is TRBJ2-1, with TRBD1 matching 7 bases. The CDR3 length is 15 residues. Germline assignment: CDR1 LGHDT and CDR2 YNNKEL (reference sequence). V lost 7 bases to trimming and J lost 3 bases; unmatched junction nucleotides: 9. CDR3 sequence reads: CASTLGQFIYNEQFF. CDR3 sequence (DNA): TGTGCCAGCACCTTGGGACAGTTTATCTACAATGAGCAGTTCTTC.

J is TRBJ2-7 and V is TRBV30; 11 bases match TRBD1. Germline trimming cut 0 bases from V and 4 bases from J; bases unmatched to any gene: 5. From germline, CDR1 is GTSNPN and CDR2 SVGIG (reference sequence). This CDR3 comprises 15 residues. The CDR3 sequence is CAWSVGQGAHYEQYF. Here the CDR3 DNA reads TGTGCCTGGAGTGTAGGACAGGGGGCGCATTACGAGCAGTACTTC.

Only a few counts were recorded for this clone. This chain joins TRBV19 and TRBJ1-1; D not resolved. Per germline, CDR1 LNHDA and CDR2 SQIVND (reference sequence). The CDR3 sequence is 14 residues long. V gave up 5 bases and J gave up 1 base, with 11 bases separating them. The CDR3, as DNA: TGTGCCAGTAGTGGTTGGCGGGGGAACACTGAAGCTTTCTTT. Translated: CASSGWRGNTEAFF.

The chain has TRBV7-9 and TRBJ2-7, with 11 bases matching TRBD1. This CDR3 has 14 residues. CDR1 and CDR2 from the germline V gene are SEHNR and FQNEAQ (reference sequence). V shed 4 bases, J shed 4 bases, and the junction held 3 bases outside the gene matches. CDR3 sequence reads: CASSSGTGGYEQYF. The CDR3 DNA follows: TGTGCCAGCAGCTCTGGGACAGGGGGTTACGAGCAGTACTTC.

This clone has just a few counts. The V and J genes are TRBV4-1 and TRBJ2-7, with 9 bases aligning to TRBD2. Germline CDR1 reads MGHRA; CDR2 reads YSYEKL. The V segment lost 4 bases and the J segment 10 bases; nucleotides outside the gene matches: 17. The length of the CDR3 is 16 residues. CDR3: CASSPGSLAGIPGQYF. As DNA, the CDR3 is TGCGCCAGCAGCCCCGGGTCCCTAGCGGGGATTCCGGGTCAGTACTTC.

CDR3 DNA: TGTGCCAGTAGTGTTGACGACCGCGGCTATGGCTACACCTTC. This codes for CASSVDDRGYGYTF. The rearrangement joins TRBV19 to TRBJ1-2; D is uncertain. V was shortened by 5 bases and J by 4 bases, with 14 bases between the two germline ends. Germline V lookup: CDR1 LNHDA, CDR2 SQIVND (reference sequence). The CDR3 runs to 14 residues.

The gene calls are TRBV29-1 and TRBJ2-7, with D possibly TRBD1 on 6 matching bases. The CDR3 is 12 amino acids. V dropped 6 bases and J dropped 6 bases, with 15 bases sitting between them. Germline-derived CDR1 and CDR2 are SQVTM and ANQGSEA. The CDR3 is CSVFAGAGEQYF. As DNA, the CDR3 is TGCAGCGTCTTCGCAGGGGCGGGCGAGCAGTACTTC.

V is TRBV11-2 and J is TRBJ2-1, with D possibly matching TRBD2 (7 bases). V was shortened by 3 bases and J by 8 bases, with 17 bases between the two germline ends. The length of the CDR3 is 15 residues. The germline gives CDR1 SGHAT, CDR2 FQNNGV. The CDR3 is CASSLGHGGVDEQFF. The CDR3 nucleotides read TGTGCCAGCAGCTTGGGACATGGGGGGGTGGATGAGCAGTTCTTC. The full variable domain, completed using reference TRBV11-2 and TRBJ2-1, is EAGVAQSPRYKIIEKRQSVAFWCNPISGHATLYWYQQILGQGPKLLIQFQNNGVVDDSQLPKDRFSAERLKGVDSTLKIQPAKLEDSAVYLCASSLGHGGVDEQFFGPGTRLTVL.

The J gene is TRBJ1-2, the V gene TRBV28; 8 bases match TRBD1. The trim removed 4 bases at V and 2 bases at J, leaving 0 bases unmatched. This CDR3 has 13 residues. Germline V gene data show CDR1 as MDHEN and CDR2 as SYDVKM. The chain's CDR3 is CASSWDRNYGYTF. CDR3 nucleotide sequence: TGTGCCAGCAGTTGGGACAGGAACTATGGCTACACCTTC.

V usage is TRBV9 and J usage is TRBJ2-7; TRBD2 is a possible D gene (5 bases). CDR1 is SGDLS, CDR2 YYNGEE, per germline. V lost 4 bases and J lost 5, with 16 bases in between. There are 14 residues in the CDR3. DNA of the CDR3: TGTGCCAGCAGCTTTTCGGGAAGTTTGAACGAGCAGTACTTC. Translation: CASSFSGSLNEQYF.

The CDR3 DNA is TGCGCCAGCAGCCAAGAACTAGCGGGAGGCACAGATACGCAGTATTTT. Its protein is CASSQELAGGTDTQYF. The chain combines TRBV4-3 with TRBJ2-3, with 11 nucleotides matching TRBD2. Germline CDR1 LGHNA, CDR2 YSLEER. V shed 0 bases, J shed 1 base, and the junction held 0 bases outside the gene matches. The CDR3 runs to 16 residues.

This chain joins TRBV30 and TRBJ2-7; TRBD1 matches at 11 bases. The V and J ends lost 5 bases and 3 bases, in that order; junction bases with no gene match: 3. CDR3 length: 13 residues. CDR1 and CDR2 from the germline V gene are GTSNPN and SVGIG (reference sequence). As DNA, the CDR3 is TGTGCCTGGGGACAGGGGGCCTTCTACGAGCAGTACTTC. This sequence encodes CAWGQGAFYEQYF.

The chain employs TRBV6-5 and TRBJ2-2; no firm D call. Trimming removed 3 bases from V and 8 bases from J, with 10 bases in between. The germline V gene encodes CDR1 MNHEY and CDR2 SVGAGI. The CDR3 totals 13 residues. CDR3 region: CASSYLRGGELFF. The CDR3 bases are TGTGCCAGCAGTTATCTCAGAGGAGGGGAGCTGTTTTTT.

The rearrangement uses TRBV9 and TRBJ1-1; TRBD1 agrees at 7 bases. Germline CDR1 SGDLS, CDR2 YYNGEE. This CDR3 region has 14 residues. V lost 4 bases to trimming and J lost 5 bases; unmatched junction nucleotides: 8. Here the CDR3 DNA reads TGTGCCAGCAGCTCAGGGGACAGCCGAACTGAAGCTTTCTTT. It yields the protein CASSSGDSRTEAFF.

The rearrangement joins TRBV5-6 to TRBJ2-7, with 8 positions matching TRBD2. Germline CDR1 SGHDT, CDR2 YYEEEE. This CDR3 is 14 amino acids long. V dropped 4 bases and J dropped 6; count of bases not matched to a gene: 9. The CDR3, as DNA: TGTGCCAGCAGCCGGCGGGAGGCCCCCGGCGAGCAGTACTTC. Translating gives CASSRREAPGEQYF. Combining the CDR3 with reference TRBV5-6 and TRBJ2-7 gives the whole variable domain DAGVTQSPTHLIKTRGQQVTLRCSPKSGHDTVSWYQQALGQGPQFIFQYYEEEERQRGNFPDRFSGHQFPNYSSELNVNALLLGDSALYLCASSRREAPGEQYFGPGTRLTVT.

This chain links TRBV2 with TRBJ1-5; TRBD1 matches 9 bases. CDR1 is SNHLY, CDR2 FYNNEI, per germline. After removal of 1 base from V and 4 bases from J, the junction contained 2 bases not matched to a gene. The CDR3 has 15 amino acids. CDR3: CASSEEGTGNQPQHF. CDR3 DNA sequence: TGTGCCAGCAGTGAAGAAGGGACAGGGAATCAGCCCCAGCATTTT.

This clone was detected a few times. The chain couples TRBV30 to TRBJ1-2; 7 bases match TRBD1. From germline, CDR1 is GTSNPN and CDR2 SVGIG (reference sequence). The CDR3 consists of 14 residues. The V and J ends lost 8 bases and 0 bases, in that order; junction bases with no gene match: 9. CDR3 in DNA: TGTGCCCAGACAGGGACGGGAGCTAACTATGGCTACACCTTC. Its protein is CAQTGTGANYGYTF.

This clone has a single count. The gene calls are TRBV19 and TRBJ2-1; TRBD2 aligns across 12 bases. CDR3 length: 14 amino acids. The germline V gene has CDR1 LNHDA and CDR2 SQIVND (reference sequence). The V segment lost 7 bases and the J segment 15 bases; nucleotides outside the gene matches: 13. The CDR3 spells CASNSNLAGGPAFF. The CDR3 DNA reads TGTGCCAGTAATTCGAATCTAGCGGGAGGGCCTGCGTTCTTC.

The CDR3 sequence: CASSPGQGNAFF. CDR3 bases: TGTGCCAGCTCACCGGGACAGGGGAACGCTTTCTTT. V and J are TRBV18 and TRBJ1-1, with 10 bases lining up with TRBD1. After removal of 3 bases from V and 11 bases from J, the junction contained 3 bases not matched to a gene. The CDR3 is 12 residues long. Germline V gene sequence: CDR1 KGHSH, CDR2 LQKENI.

As concerns this clone: The junction differs from germline at one of its ends, possibly a read error. The chain joins TRBV7-7 to TRBJ2-5, with 7 bases aligning to TRBD2. Germline values: CDR1 SSHAT, CDR2 FNYEAQ (reference sequence). The CDR3 is 14 amino acids. The CDR3 bases are TGTGCTAGCAGCCCCCTCGGGGGGACGGAGACCCAGTACTTC. Its translation is CASSPLGGTETQYF.

J is TRBJ2-1 and V is TRBV6-5; no definite D call. V was cut by 7 bases and J by 7 bases, with 5 bases left in between. CDR3 size: 10 residues. Germline CDR1 and CDR2: MNHEY and SVGAGI. CDR3 amino acids: CASISNEQFF. CDR3 bases: TGTGCCAGCATTTCGAATGAGCAGTTCTTC.

The genes are TRBV6-5 and TRBJ1-5; D is perhaps TRBD1 (6 bases). This CDR3 comprises 15 residues. V was trimmed by 0 bases and J by 9 bases, leaving 15 bases between them. CDR1 is MNHEY and CDR2 is SVGAGI in the germline V gene. CDR3 nucleotides: TGTGCCAGCAGTTACTCTGGGGGGGCCCAATGGCCCCAGCATTTT. The encoded protein is CASSYSGGAQWPQHF.

The CDR3 nucleotides are TGCGCCAGCAGCTTGGCCCCCCTAAGGCAGGGTATAAATCAGCCCCAGCATTTT. Protein: CASSLAPLRQGINQPQHF. V usage is TRBV5-1 and J usage is TRBJ1-5, with a possible D match to TRBD1 (5 bases). CDR3 length: 18 amino acids. Germline V gene data show CDR1 as SGHRS and CDR2 as YFSETQ. V was clipped by 0 bases and J by 4 bases, with 20 bases between them. Filled out from reference TRBV5-1 and TRBJ1-5, the complete variable domain reads KAGVTQTPRYLIKTRGQQVTLSCSPISGHRSVSWYQQTPGQGLQFLFEYFSETQRNKGNFPGRFSGRQFSNSRSEMNVSTLELGDSALYLCASSLAPLRQGINQPQHFGDGTRLSIL.

The chain joins TRBV7-2 to TRBJ2-3; possible D gene TRBD2, 5 bases. CDR1 and CDR2 from the germline V gene are SGHTA and FQGNSA. Trimming cost V 4 bases and J 0 bases, with 14 bases left between them. This CDR3 has 16 residues. CDR3 amino acids: CASSSILETSTDTQYF. In DNA, the CDR3 is TGTGCCAGCAGCTCGATACTAGAGACGAGCACAGATACGCAGTATTTT. Drawing the rest from reference TRBV7-2 and TRBJ2-3, the complete variable domain is GAGVSQSPSNKVTEKGKDVELRCDPISGHTALYWYRQSLGQGLEFLIYFQGNSAPDKSGLPSDRFSAERTGGSVSTLTIQRTQQEDSAVYLCASSSILETSTDTQYFGPGTRLTVL.

The chain is built from TRBV7-3 and TRBJ2-7; 9 positions agree with TRBD1. V was pared by 2 bases and J by 6 bases, with 5 bases of the junction left unmatched. CDR3 size: 14 residues. The germline gives CDR1 SGHTA, CDR2 FQGTGA. CDR3 sequence (DNA): TGTGCCAGCAGCTTATCCGGGACAGGGACCGAGCAGTACTTC. Translated, it gives CASSLSGTGTEQYF.

This sequence joins TRBV10-3 and TRBJ1-6; D not certain. This CDR3 contains 14 residues. Trimming shortened V by 4 bases and J by 8 bases, and 12 bases separated the two germline ends. The germline CDR1 and CDR2 sequences are ENHRY and SYGVKD. The CDR3 sequence: CAISGRTTDSPLHF. In nucleotides, the CDR3 is TGTGCCATCAGTGGGAGGACGACGGATTCACCCCTCCACTTT.

The chain couples TRBV9 to TRBJ1-1; perhaps TRBD1 as D (6 bases). Germline values: CDR1 SGDLS, CDR2 YYNGEE. Trimming shortened V by 5 bases and J by 0 bases, and 11 bases separated the two germline ends. This CDR3 region has 14 residues. The CDR3 region has the DNA TGTGCCAGCAGTAGGGGGTCTATGAACACTGAAGCTTTCTTT. Translating gives CASSRGSMNTEAFF.

This rearrangement joins TRBV23-1 to TRBJ1-2, with no clear D. TRBV23-1 is recorded as an ORF, its role being uncertain. This CDR3 is 15 amino acids long. V was trimmed by 4 bases and J by 0 bases, leaving 12 bases between them. The chain's CDR3 is CASSPTPEPNYGYTF. The CDR3 DNA is TGCGCCAGCAGTCCGACACCGGAACCTAACTATGGCTACACCTTC.

This clone was seen once. The chain is built from TRBV19 and TRBJ2-6; D is unclear. Germline CDR1 reads LNHDA; CDR2 reads SQIVND (reference sequence). The germline V and J ends were trimmed by 3 bases and 1 base, with 4 bases remaining between them. The CDR3 is made up of 14 amino acids. The CDR3, as DNA: TGTGCCAGTAGTATCCAGTCTGGGGCCAACGTCCTGACTTTC. Its translation is CASSIQSGANVLTF.

To note about this clone: Other DNA sequences in the same sample also yield this CDR3. The gene calls are TRBV5-6 and TRBJ1-1; 11 positions match TRBD1. The CDR3 spans 14 residues. Trimming cost V 2 bases and J 4 bases; bases outside gene matches: 1. Germline values: CDR1 SGHDT, CDR2 YYEEEE. The CDR3, as DNA: TGTGCCAGCAGCTTTGGGACAGGGGGCACTGAAGCTTTCTTT. Its protein product is CASSFGTGGTEAFF.